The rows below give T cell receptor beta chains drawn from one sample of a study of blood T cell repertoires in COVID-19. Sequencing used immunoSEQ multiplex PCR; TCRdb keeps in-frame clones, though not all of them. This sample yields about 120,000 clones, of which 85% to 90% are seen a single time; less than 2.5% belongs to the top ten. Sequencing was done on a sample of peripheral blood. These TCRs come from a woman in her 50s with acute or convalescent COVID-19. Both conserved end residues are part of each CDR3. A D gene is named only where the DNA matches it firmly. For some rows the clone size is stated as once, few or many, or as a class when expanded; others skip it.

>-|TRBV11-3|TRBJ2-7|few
CASSQTGESSEQYF
TGTGCCAGCAGCCAGACAGGAGAATCCAGCGAGCAGTACTTC
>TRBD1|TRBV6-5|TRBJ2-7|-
CASSSGTVHEQYF
TGTGCCAGCAGTTCCGGGACAGTCCACGAGCAGTACTTC
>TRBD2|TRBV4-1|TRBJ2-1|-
CASSQEPSGVYNEQFF
TGCGCCAGCAGCCAAGAACCCAGCGGGGTTTACAATGAGCAGTTCTTC
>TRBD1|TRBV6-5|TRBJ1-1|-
CASSKLTGEAFF
TGTGCCAGCAGTAAATTGACAGGGGAAGCTTTCTTT
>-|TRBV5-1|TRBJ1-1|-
CASSLGAGPPEAFF
TGCGCCAGCAGCTTGGGGGCAGGGCCACCTGAAGCTTTCTTT
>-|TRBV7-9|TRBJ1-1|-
CASSQLYTEAFF
TGTGCCAGCAGCCAATTGTACACTGAAGCTTTCTTT
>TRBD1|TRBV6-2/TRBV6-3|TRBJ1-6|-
CASSPQTGGYNSPLHF
TGTGCCAGCAGCCCACAGACAGGGGGCTATAATTCACCCCTCCACTTT
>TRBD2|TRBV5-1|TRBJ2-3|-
CASGGTSTSDTQYF
TGCGCCAGCGGAGGGACTAGCACCTCAGATACGCAGTATTTT
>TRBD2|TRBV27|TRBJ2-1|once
CASSPGTSGGYEQFF
TGTGCCAGCAGTCCCGGGACTAGCGGTGGGTATGAGCAGTTCTTC
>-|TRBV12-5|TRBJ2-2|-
CASGPFLFGTGELFF
TGTGCTAGTGGTCCATTCCTTTTCGGCACCGGGGAGCTGTTTTTT
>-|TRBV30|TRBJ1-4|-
CAWQGLGNEKLFF
TGTGCCTGGCAGGGATTGGGGAATGAAAAACTGTTTTTT
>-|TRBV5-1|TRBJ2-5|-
CASSLRLTAQETQYF
TGCGCCAGCAGCTTGCGTTTGACAGCTCAAGAGACCCAGTACTTC
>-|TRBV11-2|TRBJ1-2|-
CASSLDPTAYGYTF
TGTGCCAGCAGCTTAGACCCGACAGCCTATGGCTACACCTTC
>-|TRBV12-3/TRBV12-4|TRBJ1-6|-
CASTPQLESPLHF
TGTGCCAGCACCCCACAGCTTGAATCACCCCTCCACTTT
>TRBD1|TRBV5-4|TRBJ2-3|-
CASSATGGEDTQYF
TGTGCCAGCAGTGCGACAGGGGGCGAAGATACGCAGTATTTT
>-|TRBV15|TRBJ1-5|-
CATSRDEGGGKQPQHF
TGTGCCACCAGCAGAGATGAGGGAGGAGGGAAACAGCCCCAGCATTTT
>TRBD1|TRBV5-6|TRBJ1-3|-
CASSLVDRGPGNTIYF
TGTGCCAGCAGCTTGGTGGACAGGGGGCCTGGAAACACCATATATTTT
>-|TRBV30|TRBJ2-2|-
CAWNPYHTGELFF
TGTGCCTGGAACCCCTACCACACCGGGGAGCTGTTTTTT
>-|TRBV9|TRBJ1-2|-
CASSVVAGGYGYTF
TGTGCCAGCAGCGTAGTTGCCGGGGGGTACGGCTACACCTTC
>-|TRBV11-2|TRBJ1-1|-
CASSPPGFGAFF
TGTGCCAGCAGCCCACCGGGGTTTGGTGCTTTCTTT
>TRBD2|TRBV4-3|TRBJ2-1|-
CASSHFRGGLYNEQFF
TGCGCCAGCAGCCACTTCCGGGGGGGGCTATACAATGAGCAGTTCTTC
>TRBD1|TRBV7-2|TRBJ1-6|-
CASSLYGQGGNSPLHF
TGTGCCAGCAGCTTATATGGACAGGGAGGTAATTCACCCCTCCACTTT
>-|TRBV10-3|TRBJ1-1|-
CAISESRGLLNTEAFF
TGTGCCATCAGTGAGTCAAGGGGATTGTTGAACACTGAAGCTTTCTTT
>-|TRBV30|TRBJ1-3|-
CAWSVGGGLANTIYF
TGTGCCTGGAGTGTAGGGGGGGGCCTTGCAAACACCATATATTTT
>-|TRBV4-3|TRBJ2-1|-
CASSQDLNRGGLEQFF
TGCGCCAGCAGCCAAGATTTGAACAGGGGGGGATTAGAGCAGTTCTTC
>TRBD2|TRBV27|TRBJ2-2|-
CASRSGGTSGGELFF
TGTGCCAGCAGGTCAGGCGGGACTAGCGGCGGGGAGCTGTTTTTT
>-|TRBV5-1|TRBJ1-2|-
CASSLWPGSNYGYTF
TGCGCCAGCAGCTTGTGGCCAGGGTCTAACTATGGCTACACCTTC
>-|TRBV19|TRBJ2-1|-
CASSQGLRYNEQFF
TGTGCCAGTAGTCAGGGACTTCGCTACAATGAGCAGTTCTTC